The source of this T cell receptor beta chain is a study of circulating CD8 cells and anti-PD-1 response in melanoma. Four subsets defined by PD-1 and/or TIGIT were sorted from live CD3+CD8+TCRalphabeta+ cells. Using about 15 ng of total RNA, TCR libraries were made with the QIAseq Immune Repertoire TCR panel. TCRdb itself ran the reads through MiXCR, one entry per CDR3 protein. The sample contains approximately 670 distinct CDR3 sequences, more than 9% of which appear only once. Within the sample, this clonotype is medium-sized. Sequences were derived from CD8+ T cells from PBMCs, sampled at baseline or after one month of anti-PD-1 therapy (not recorded which). The receptor was derived from a human donor with melanoma.

The CDR3 nucleotides read TGCGCCAGCAGATCACGGGAAACCGGGGAGCTGTTTTTT. Encoded protein: CASRSRETGELFF. The V and J genes are TRBV4-1 and TRBJ2-2, with TRBD2 as a possible D gene (5 bases). Trimming pared 6 bases from V and 5 bases from J, leaving 10 bases between. The CDR3 is made up of 13 amino acids. Germline CDR1 is MGHRA and CDR2 is YSYEKL.